This passage covers 24 T cell receptor beta chains from one sample sequenced in a study of shared clonotypes between healthy human individuals. CD45RO negativity and positive selection for CCR7 defined naive CD8 cells, a population that excluded terminally differentiated effector memory CD45RA+ cells. The table came from immunoSEQ multiplex PCR; TCRdb's copy has only in-frame clones and leaves some out. The sample records 600,000 or so clones, roughly 98% being singletons. The source material was naive CD8+ T cells sorted from blood. The receptors come from a man aged 30 to 39 in good health.

The chain combines TRBV10-3 with TRBJ2-1; perhaps TRBD2 as D (5 bases). The CDR3 is 11 residues long. CDR1 and CDR2 (germline): ENHRY, SYGVKD. Deletions cut 11 bases from V and 10 bases from J, with 15 bases between. In DNA form, the CDR3 reads TGTGCCGTCGGGTTTTCGGGAGAGCAGTTCTTC. This codes for CAVGFSGEQFF.

The CDR3 nucleotides are TGTGCCAGCAGCCAGGGGGCTGAAGCTTTCTTT. This sequence encodes CASSQGAEAFF. This chain joins TRBV5-6 and TRBJ1-1, with 7 nucleotides matching TRBD1. The CDR3 sequence is 11 residues long. Germline CDR1 is SGHDT and CDR2 is YYEEEE. V dropped 4 bases and J dropped 6; count of bases not matched to a gene: 0. Looking up the rest from reference TRBV5-6 and TRBJ1-1 gives the full variable domain: DAGVTQSPTHLIKTRGQQVTLRCSPKSGHDTVSWYQQALGQGPQFIFQYYEEEERQRGNFPDRFSGHQFPNYSSELNVNALLLGDSALYLCASSQGAEAFFGQGTRLTVV.

The gene calls are TRBV13 and TRBJ2-7; D gene uncertain. V lost 9 bases and J 5 bases, leaving 14 bases between the germline ends. CDR3 length: 12 amino acids. Germline loops: CDR1 PRHDT, CDR2 FYEKMQ (reference sequence). CDR3 loop: CASRARSNEQYF. As DNA, the CDR3 is TGTGCCAGTAGGGCGCGGAGTAACGAGCAGTACTTC. Drawing the rest from reference TRBV13 and TRBJ2-7, the complete variable domain is AAGVIQSPRHLIKEKRETATLKCYPIPRHDTVYWYQQGPGQDPQFLISFYEKMQSDKGSIPDRFSAQQFSDYHSELNMSSLELGDSALYFCASRARSNEQYFGPGTRLTVT.

The V and J genes are TRBV29-1 and TRBJ2-7; 10 bases are shared with TRBD2. The ends lost 7 bases at V and 2 bases at J; junction bases unmatched: 8. Germline V gene lookup returns CDR1 SQVTM and CDR2 ANQGSEA. The CDR3 loop spans 14 amino acids. The CDR3 nucleotides read TGCAGCGGCTTTCTAGCGGGGGAACCCTACGAGCAGTACTTC. Translation gives CSGFLAGEPYEQYF.

The chain combines TRBV28 with TRBJ1-4, with 8 bases matching TRBD1. Germline CDR1 and CDR2: MDHEN and SYDVKM. With V trimmed by 3 bases and J by 4 bases, 4 bases remained unmatched. The CDR3 is 15 amino acids. CDR3 sequence reads: CASSFRTGRNEKLFF. The CDR3 DNA follows: TGTGCCAGCAGTTTCCGGACAGGGCGTAATGAAAAACTGTTTTTT.

The chain carries TRBV7-6 and TRBJ2-3, with D maybe TRBD2 (5 bases). The CDR3 runs to 14 residues. Germline CDR1 SGHVS, CDR2 FNYEAQ. Trimming pared 2 bases from V and 3 bases from J, leaving 9 bases between. The CDR3 is CASSLYGVTDTQYF. CDR3 DNA: TGTGCCAGCAGCTTATACGGGGTTACAGATACGCAGTATTTT.

About this clone: Other DNA variants within this sample encode the same CDR3. The chain employs TRBV6-5 and TRBJ2-2; D is unresolved. The CDR3 sequence is 13 residues long. The V gene's germline CDR1 is MNHEY and CDR2 SVGAGI. V lost 3 bases and J 4 bases, leaving 6 bases between the germline ends. CDR3 nucleotides: TGTGCCAGCAGTTATCGCAGCACCGGGGAGCTGTTTTTT. It yields the protein CASSYRSTGELFF.

V usage is TRBV6-5 and J usage is TRBJ2-1; 9 bases align to TRBD1. Germline assignment: CDR1 MNHEY and CDR2 SVGAGI. The CDR3 runs 14 residues. Trimming removed 6 bases from V and 2 bases from J; junction bases left unmatched: 2. CDR3 coding DNA: TGTGCCAGCAGGGGGACAGGGACCTACAATGAGCAGTTCTTC. It yields the protein CASRGTGTYNEQFF.

This clone was observed once. The chain combines TRBV5-6 with TRBJ2-7; perhaps TRBD1 as D (6 bases). The V end lost 0 bases, the J end lost 4 bases, and 14 bases lay between the germline ends. The CDR3 contains 15 residues. Germline CDR1 and CDR2: SGHDT and YYEEEE. CDR3 sequence: CASSLEGVGGYEQYF. The CDR3 DNA follows: TGTGCCAGCAGCTTGGAAGGTGTAGGGGGATACGAGCAGTACTTC.

V usage is TRBV7-9 and J usage is TRBJ2-7; TRBD1 might be the D (5 bases). The CDR3 covers 15 residues. Trimming took off 6 bases at V and 3 bases at J, with 18 bases between the two ends. CDR1 and CDR2 (germline): SEHNR, FQNEAQ (reference sequence). The CDR3, as DNA: TGTGCCAGCAGTGGCCAGGGTCTTAGTCTCTACGAGCAGTACTTC. Amino acids: CASSGQGLSLYEQYF.

The chain combines TRBV13 with TRBJ1-1, with 7 bases that match TRBD1. The CDR3 extends over 16 amino acids. Germline values: CDR1 PRHDT, CDR2 FYEKMQ (reference sequence). V lost 4 bases, J lost 0 bases, and 8 bases stayed unmatched. As DNA, the CDR3 is TGTGCCAGCAGCTCCGGGACAGAATACATGAACACTGAAGCTTTCTTT. Amino acids: CASSSGTEYMNTEAFF.

The chain employs TRBV14 and TRBJ2-2; D not certain. Germline CDR1 is SGHDN and CDR2 is FVKESK. The CDR3 length is 16 residues. Trimming took off 1 base at V and 3 bases at J, with 12 bases between the two ends. The DNA for the CDR3 is TGTGCCAGCAGCCAAGGCCTCTGGGGTGACACCGGGGAGCTGTTTTTT. Its protein product is CASSQGLWGDTGELFF.

Concerning this clone: Additional DNA sequences in this sample encode the identical CDR3. This sequence joins TRBV7-9 and TRBJ2-7, with a tentative D call TRBD1 (5 bases). Trimming pared 1 base from V and 6 bases from J, leaving 7 bases between. This CDR3 has 12 amino acids. CDR1 is SEHNR and CDR2 is FQNEAQ in the germline V gene (reference sequence). The CDR3 is CASSLGTGEQYF. DNA for the CDR3: TGTGCCAGCAGCTTAGGAACAGGCGAGCAGTACTTC.

This chain connects TRBV29-1 to TRBJ2-7; TRBD1 matches at 9 bases. Germline V lookup: CDR1 SQVTM, CDR2 ANQGSEA. V lost 1 base to trimming and J lost 5 bases; unmatched junction nucleotides: 6. The CDR3 consists of 14 residues. Written as DNA, the CDR3 is TGCAGCGTTGAAGGCACCGGGACAGGGCACGAGCAGTACTTC. It encodes CSVEGTGTGHEQYF.

As for this clone: Other DNA sequences within the sample encode an identical CDR3. This chain connects TRBV11-2 to TRBJ2-7, with D possibly being TRBD2 (6 bases). The CDR3 consists of 14 residues. V shed 1 base and J shed 2 bases, with 9 bases lying between them. Looked up from germline, CDR1 is SGHAT and CDR2 is FQNNGV. The CDR3 DNA sequence: TGTGCCAGCAGCTTAGGCGGGGCCGCCTACGAGCAGTACTTC. Residues: CASSLGGAAYEQYF.

The chain has TRBV13 and TRBJ2-7; the D gene is possibly TRBD2 (6 bases). Trimming pared 5 bases from V and 0 bases from J, leaving 8 bases between. The V gene's germline CDR1 is PRHDT and CDR2 FYEKMQ (reference sequence). CDR3 size: 13 residues. CDR3 DNA: TGTGCCAGCAGCGCCGGGAGCTCCTACGAGCAGTACTTC. It translates to CASSAGSSYEQYF. The full variable domain, with the rest looked up from reference TRBV13 and TRBJ2-7, is AAGVIQSPRHLIKEKRETATLKCYPIPRHDTVYWYQQGPGQDPQFLISFYEKMQSDKGSIPDRFSAQQFSDYHSELNMSSLELGDSALYFCASSAGSSYEQYFGPGTRLTVT.

The V and J genes are TRBV30 and TRBJ2-3; possible D gene TRBD2, 6 bases. The V gene's germline CDR1 is GTSNPN and CDR2 SVGIG (reference sequence). V shed 1 base and J shed 2 bases, with 10 bases lying between them. The CDR3 totals 14 residues. The CDR3 DNA follows: TGTGCCTGGAGTGCGGGAGCCTCCACAGATACGCAGTATTTT. It is translated as CAWSAGASTDTQYF. Filled out from reference TRBV30 and TRBJ2-3, the complete variable domain reads SQTIHQWPATLVQPVGSPLSLECTVEGTSNPNLYWYRQAAGRGLQLLFYSVGIGQISSEVPQNLSASRPQDRQFILSSKKLLLSDSGFYLCAWSAGASTDTQYFGPGTRLTVL.

This chain connects TRBV9 to TRBJ1-3, with no clear D. The CDR3 totals 17 residues. The germline gives CDR1 SGDLS, CDR2 YYNGEE. V lost 3 bases and J lost 7, with 23 bases in between. In nucleotides, the CDR3 is TGTGCCAGCAGCGGCGAACCCAGACTCCAGTATGGGAACACCATATATTTT. This encodes CASSGEPRLQYGNTIYF.

This clone was recorded once. The rearrangement links TRBV27 to TRBJ1-2; TRBD1 might be the D (5 bases). This CDR3 contains 16 residues. The V and J ends lost 5 bases and 3 bases respectively, with 19 bases between them. CDR1 is MNHEY, CDR2 SMNVEV, per germline (reference sequence). CDR3 amino acids: CASSPDSDSGDYGYTF. CDR3 sequence (DNA): TGTGCCAGCAGTCCCGACTCCGACAGTGGGGACTATGGCTACACCTTC.

The chain combines TRBV6-6 with TRBJ2-5, with D tentatively TRBD2 (5 bases). V gave up 0 bases and J gave up 2 bases, with 13 bases separating them. The CDR3 length is 16 residues. The germline gives CDR1 MNHNY, CDR2 SVGAGI (reference sequence). In nucleotides, the CDR3 is TGTGCCAGCAGTTACTCGAGGGAGAGAAAACAAGAGACCCAGTACTTC. Protein sequence: CASSYSRERKQETQYF.

This chain uses TRBV15 with TRBJ1-5, with D possibly being TRBD1 (6 bases). From germline, CDR1 is LNHNV and CDR2 YYDKDF (reference sequence). Deletions cut 0 bases from V and 6 bases from J, with 12 bases between. The CDR3 has 15 residues. Here the CDR3 DNA reads TGTGCCACCAGCAGAGATATGGGGGCAGGTCAGCCCCAGCATTTT. It specifies CATSRDMGAGQPQHF.

In DNA form, the CDR3 reads TGCAGCGTTGATGGGCTTATACAGGGGGCGTCGCATCCCGATCCGGCGGTGGCTTTCTTT. Translating it yields CSVDGLIQGASHPDPAVAFF. The chain uses TRBV29-1 and TRBJ1-1; 9 bases are a match to TRBD1. This CDR3 has 20 residues. Germline CDR1 is SQVTM and CDR2 is ANQGSEA. V was pared by 3 bases and J by 11 bases, with 31 bases of the junction left unmatched.

The chain couples TRBV29-1 to TRBJ2-1; TRBD2 might be the D (5 bases). The CDR3 runs to 18 residues. V was shortened by 0 bases and J by 0 bases, with 18 bases between the two germline ends. Per germline, CDR1 SQVTM and CDR2 ANQGSEA. The CDR3 here is CSVEDRSQDSSSYNEQFF. The CDR3 DNA reads as TGCAGCGTTGAAGATCGAAGTCAGGACTCGAGCTCCTACAATGAGCAGTTCTTC.

The rearrangement uses TRBV9 and TRBJ1-1; no clear D. The V end lost 5 bases, the J end lost 4 bases, and 9 bases lay between the germline ends. The germline V gene has CDR1 SGDLS and CDR2 YYNGEE. The CDR3 has 12 amino acids. The CDR3 region has the DNA TGTGCCAGCAGTGACGTCAGCACTGAAGCTTTCTTT. This codes for CASSDVSTEAFF.